A selection of T cell receptor beta chains follows, all from one sample in a study of blood T cell repertoires in COVID-19. Method: immunoSEQ multiplex PCR; TCRdb's copy keeps in-frame clones and lacks some. The profile shows 120,000 or so clones, approximately 90% of them singletons. Source material: peripheral blood. These TCRs come from a man in his forties or fifties with acute or convalescent COVID-19. CDR3s include the opening cysteine and the closing phenylalanine or tryptophan. Fields, in order: V gene, clone size, J gene, D gene, CDR3 protein, CDR3 DNA. The D gene is left open where the match is weak. Not all rows give a size; the values are once, few, many and, for expanded clones, a class.

TRBV9	.	TRBJ2-3	TRBD2	CASSVSGDHTDTQYF	TGTGCCAGCAGCGTCAGCGGGGACCACACAGATACGCAGTATTTT
TRBV19	.	TRBJ2-1	TRBD1	CASSPGQGNYEQFF	TGTGCCAGTAGTCCGGGACAGGGTAACTATGAGCAGTTCTTC
TRBV7-9	.	TRBJ1-2	.	CASSLTNRPLNYGYTF	TGTGCCAGCAGCTTAACCAACAGGCCCCTTAACTATGGCTACACCTTC
TRBV7-7	few	TRBJ2-7	TRBD2	CARGTSGSPSSYEQYF	TGTGCCAGGGGGACTAGCGGGAGTCCAAGCTCCTACGAGCAGTACTTC
TRBV9	.	TRBJ1-3	.	CASSPRTGRQAEDTIYF	TGTGCCAGCAGCCCACGTACCGGGAGGCAGGCGGAGGACACCATATATTTT
TRBV29-1	.	TRBJ2-1	TRBD2	CSVKGVLAANNEQFF	TGCAGCGTTAAGGGGGTACTAGCGGCTAACAATGAGCAGTTCTTC
TRBV19	.	TRBJ2-7	.	CASSRRSLSSYEQYF	TGTGCCAGTAGTCGGAGAAGCTTAAGCTCCTACGAGCAGTACTTC
TRBV11-3	.	TRBJ1-2	.	CASSSRGSLGVNYGYTF	TGTGCCAGCAGCTCCCGTGGGAGTCTTGGGGTAAACTATGGCTACACCTTC
TRBV7-9	.	TRBJ2-4	.	CASSPSGKNIQYF	TGTGCCAGCAGCCCATCAGGGAAAAACATTCAGTACTTC
TRBV19	.	TRBJ1-5	TRBD1	CASSDSGTGFNQPQHF	TGTGCCAGTAGTGACTCCGGGACAGGCTTCAATCAGCCCCAGCATTTT
TRBV5-1	.	TRBJ2-1	TRBD2	CASSYRLAGGIDEQFF	TGCGCCAGCAGCTACAGACTAGCGGGAGGTATTGATGAGCAGTTCTTC
TRBV7-9	.	TRBJ2-3	TRBD1	CASSWGQGAEDTQYF	TGTGCCAGCAGCTGGGGACAGGGGGCTGAAGATACGCAGTATTTT
TRBV11-2	.	TRBJ1-6	.	CASSLDPVGGSPLHF	TGTGCCAGCAGCTTAGATCCAGTGGGGGGTTCACCCCTCCACTTT
TRBV5-5	.	TRBJ1-1	.	CASSYLQGETEAFF	TGTGCCAGCAGCTATCTACAGGGAGAAACTGAAGCTTTCTTT
TRBV6-5	few	TRBJ2-2	.	CASSYARDTGELFF	TGTGCCAGCAGTTACGCCCGCGACACCGGGGAGCTGTTTTTT
TRBV5-1	.	TRBJ2-7	TRBD1	CASSSDRVDEQYF	TGCGCCAGCAGCTCCGACAGGGTGGACGAGCAGTACTTC
TRBV29-1	.	TRBJ1-5	TRBD1	CSVEQGASGGPQHF	TGCAGCGTGGAACAGGGGGCGAGCGGTGGACCCCAGCATTTT
TRBV14	.	TRBJ1-2	.	CASSATGLNNYGYTF	TGTGCCAGCAGCGCCACAGGGCTCAATAACTATGGCTACACCTTC
TRBV12-5	.	TRBJ2-7	.	CASGLSRVVEQYF	TGTGCTAGTGGTTTGAGCAGGGTAGTGGAGCAGTACTTC
TRBV10-1	.	TRBJ1-4	.	CARTGSLGTNEKLFF	TGCGCCAGGACCGGGAGCCTGGGAACTAATGAAAAACTGTTTTTT
TRBV24-1	.	TRBJ2-2	.	CATGGPGTGELFF	TGTGCCACCGGGGGCCCGGGCACCGGGGAGCTGTTTTTT
TRBV12-3/TRBV12-4	.	TRBJ2-3	.	CASSLHFETQYF	TGTGCCAGCAGTCTCCACTTTGAGACGCAGTATTTT
TRBV18	.	TRBJ2-7	TRBD1	CASSLGRDRVYEQYF	TGTGCCAGCTCACTTGGACGGGACAGGGTGTACGAGCAGTACTTC
TRBV18	once	TRBJ2-2	.	CASSPRPQGGHGELFF	TGTGCCAGCTCACCAAGGCCTCAGGGCGGTCACGGGGAGCTGTTTTTT
TRBV30	once	TRBJ2-1	.	CAWSDLRRVSYNEQFF	TGTGCCTGGAGTGACCTTAGGCGGGTCTCCTACAATGAGCAGTTCTTC
TRBV28	.	TRBJ2-2	TRBD2	CASRARTSGANTGELFF	TGTGCCAGCAGGGCCAGGACTAGCGGGGCGAACACCGGGGAGCTGTTTTTT
TRBV11-3	once	TRBJ2-7	TRBD1	CASSLGTGAYEQYF	TGTGCCAGCAGCTTAGGGACAGGGGCCTACGAGCAGTACTTC